What follows describes a single T cell receptor beta chain. Its antigen is currently unknown. This sample was included in a study of blood T cells in healthy people across ages. Overall study findings and caveats: The lack of PBMC sorting stopped any conclusive naive versus antigen-experienced comparison. Fewer expanded clones and more diversity marked long-lived versus aged donors.

There were at least 5.5 micrograms of total RNA extracted from every sample. J was trimmed by 13 bases and V by 5 bases; bases with no gene match: 17. There are 15 residues in the CDR3. A second PCR, run for roughly 7 to 11 cycles, used a sample-barcoded 5' primer plus a J-beta primer mix. One entry per CDR3 protein, called by TCRdb with MiXCR from the 5' RACE reads. The sample includes around 1,700,000 distinct CDR3 sequences, approximately 28% seen only once; the top ten take over 7%. The rearrangement joins TRBV12-3 or TRBV12-4 to TRBJ2-1; 7 nucleotides line up with TRBD2. The sample was blood. The origin of this receptor is a woman aged 25 to 39 in good health. CDR3 loop: CASSPGETSRETQFF. For the CDR3, the DNA is TGTGCCAGCAGTCCCGGGGAGACTAGCAGAGAGACCCAGTTCTTC.